The T cell receptor (beta chain) described here comes from a study of tumor and adjacent non-tumor tissue in lung cancer. Study-wide context: Histology: under 15 adenocarcinoma, a couple of squamous cell carcinoma, 1 small cell lung cancer. Stage I to III disease affected about nine men and about 5 women aged about 31 to 85. Each sample yielded a few million productive TCRbeta reads on average. Study outcomes and limitations: Top 100 clones took a larger repertoire share in normal lung.

A modified ARM-PCR protocol with three rounds of nested PCR amplified TCRbeta. TCRdb fed the multiplex PCR reads into MiXCR, producing one record per CDR3 protein. The profile shows over 100,000 distinct CDR3 sequences, more than 70% of them singletons. Comment on this clonotype: The antigen remains unidentified. One junction end disagrees with the germline gene, perhaps due to a read error.

RNA was extracted from bulk tissue without any cell sorting. The CDR3 loop spans 16 amino acids. Germline CDR1 and CDR2: SGHAT and FQDESV (reference sequence). The chain combines TRBV11-1 with TRBJ2-1; no clear D gene. This sequence originates from a woman aged 55-70 years with non-small cell lung cancer. Material for sequencing was lung tumor tissue. The CDR3 sequence: CASNSSGSSTYNDQFF. The DNA of the CDR3 is TGTGCCAGCAACTCTTCGGGTTCGAGCACCTACAATGATCAGTTCTTC.